This T cell receptor beta chain emerged from a study of blood T cell repertoires in COVID-19. Study information: PBMCs, B-cell-depleted T cells, or T cells provided the cDNA or gDNA that made up the material.

With regard to this clone: This specimen includes other DNA sequences encoding the same CDR3.

Here immunoSEQ multiplex PCR was the method, and the copy in TCRdb shows in-frame clones only, minus some. Here the sample spans fewer than 250,000 clones, around 82% being singletons. The sequencing sample was made of PBMCs or T cells enriched from blood (not recorded which). The source of this sequence is a woman in her fifties or sixties with acute COVID-19.

DNA for the CDR3: TGTGCCAGCAGCCTTAGAGGCACCGGGGAGCTGTTTTTT. Protein product: CASSLRGTGELFF. V is TRBV3-1 (or the pseudogene TRBV3-2) and J is TRBJ2-2, with D unresolved. Trimming left V 4 bases short and J 4 bases short, with 7 bases between. Per germline, CDR1 LGHDT and CDR2 YNNKEL (reference sequence). The CDR3 length is 13 residues.